The entry that follows covers one T cell receptor beta chain sequence. The data were obtained in a study of shared clonotypes between healthy human individuals. Profiling relied on immunoSEQ multiplex PCR, and the TCRdb table lists in-frame clones only, not all of them. The sample has fewer than 2.5 million clones, 93% seen once; the top ten hold about 0.34%. The origin of this receptor is a man aged 18 to 30 in good health. Some clones in this sample may be carry-over from other donors' samples. The source material was naive CD4+ T cells from PBMCs. Described subset: CD45RA+ positively selected.

CDR3: CASRHEGGTYEQYF. The CDR3 bases are TGTGCCAGCAGACACGAGGGGGGAACCTACGAGCAGTACTTC. The chain links TRBV5-5 to TRBJ2-7; D is possibly TRBD1 or TRBD2 (6 bases each). The V gene lost 5 bases and the J gene lost 2 bases, with 14 bases spanning the gap. This CDR3 spans 14 amino acids. Germline assignment: CDR1 SGHKS and CDR2 YYEKEE (reference sequence).